This T cell receptor (beta chain) derives from a study of cytotoxic CD8 clonotypes in ibrutinib-treated CLL. Overall study findings and caveats: The study found clonality rose at ibrutinib response, then fell toward baseline at progression. T-cell clonality at baseline went above that of age-matched healthy donors and rose and fell with circulating CD8+ T-cell counts.

CDR1 and CDR2 from the germline V gene are PRHDT and FYEKMQ (reference sequence). The trim removed 5 bases at V and 6 bases at J, leaving 9 bases unmatched. This CDR3 is 14 amino acids long. This clone was counted between two and nine times. Its specificity is not known. Sequenced by immunoSEQ multiplex PCR; TCRdb stores in-frame clones only, minus some. The repertoire holds approximately 350,000 clones, with about 64% as singletons. This chain joins TRBV13 and TRBJ1-2; 7 nucleotides line up with TRBD1. Sequences were derived from PBMCs, sampled after 36 months of ibrutinib treatment. This TCR was recovered from a human donor with chronic lymphocytic leukemia. The CDR3 sequence is CASSRGGQLDGYTF. CDR3 bases: TGTGCCAGCAGCAGGGGGGGACAGCTAGATGGCTACACCTTC.